These 31 T cell receptor beta chains were all obtained from the same sample, sequenced in a study of T-cell reconstitution after alpha-beta-depleted transplantation in children. This sample's TCRbeta library carried unique molecular identifier barcodes. One entry per CDR3 protein results from TCRdb running MiXCR on the PCR reads. The data show hundreds of thousands of distinct CDR3 sequences, 24% seen once. The material sequenced was PBMCs, mostly from graft donor cells, taken 360 days after TCRalphabeta/CD19-depleted stem cell transplant. Source of these receptors: a female patient younger than 10 who had a stem cell transplant for congenital amegakaryocytic thrombocytopenia, so the T cells may come from the graft donor.

The chain carries TRBV7-9 and TRBJ2-3; 8 positions agree with TRBD2. Trimming at V came to 1 base and at J to 4 bases, leaving 10 bases not matched to a gene. The CDR3 spans 17 residues. The germline V gene has CDR1 SEHNR and CDR2 FQNEAQ (reference sequence). Here the CDR3 reads CASSLGRRGAPADTQYF. The CDR3 DNA is TGTGCCAGCAGCTTAGGTCGGCGGGGGGCCCCGGCAGATACGCAGTATTTT. Complete variable domain (other parts from reference TRBV7-9 and TRBJ2-3): DTGVSQNPRHKITKRGQNVTFRCDPISEHNRLYWYRQTLGQGPEFLTYFQNEAQLEKSRLLSDRFSAERPKGSFSTLEIQRTEQGDSAMYLCASSLGRRGAPADTQYFGPGTRLTVL.

This clonotype was seen a few times. The chain couples TRBV25-1 to TRBJ2-2; 8 bases map to TRBD2. J lost 5 bases, V lost 5 bases, and 4 bases had no gene match. From germline, CDR1 is MGHDK and CDR2 SYGVNS. The CDR3 has 14 amino acids. CDR3 in DNA: TGTGCCAGCAGTCGAGCGGGAGATACCGGGGAGCTGTTTTTT. It yields the protein CASSRAGDTGELFF. The full variable domain, its missing parts supplied by reference TRBV25-1 and TRBJ2-2, is EADIYQTPRYLVIGTGKKITLECSQTMGHDKMYWYQQDPGMELHLIHYSYGVNSTEKGDLSSESTVSRIRTEHFPLTLESARPSHTSQYLCASSRAGDTGELFFGEGSRLTVL.

The chain is built from TRBV10-3 and TRBJ2-7, with TRBD2 matching 10 bases. This CDR3 contains 13 residues. Per the germline V gene, CDR1 is ENHRY and CDR2 is SYGVKD. Trimming removed 11 bases from V and 5 bases from J; junction bases left unmatched: 9. CDR3 DNA: TGTGCCTGTCGTGGGACTAGCGCTGACGAGCAGTACTTC. Encoded protein: CACRGTSADEQYF.

The gene calls are TRBV6-1 and TRBJ2-1; D may match TRBD1 or TRBD2 (5 bases each). Germline V lookup: CDR1 MNHNS, CDR2 SASEGT. Trimming removed 7 bases at V and 9 bases at J, with 16 bases between. CDR3 length: 13 amino acids. CDR3 DNA: TGTGCCAGCATCAGGGTTGGGACCTTTGAGCAGTTCTTC. Residues: CASIRVGTFEQFF.

This sequence joins TRBV2 and TRBJ2-7; the match to TRBD1 covers 9 bases. With 7 bases clipped from V and 4 bases from J, the junction kept 5 bases outside the gene matches. This CDR3 contains 13 residues. CDR1 SNHLY and CDR2 FYNNEI come from the germline V gene. The CDR3 region has the DNA TGTGCCAGCAAGGGGACAGGGATTTACGAGCAGTACTTC. The encoded protein is CASKGTGIYEQYF.

This rearrangement joins TRBV20-1 to TRBJ2-7, with D possibly being TRBD1 or TRBD2 (5 bases each). V lost 3 bases and J 0 bases, leaving 9 bases between the germline ends. CDR3 length: 13 amino acids. CDR1 DFQATT and CDR2 SNEGSKA come from the germline V gene (reference sequence). The CDR3 coding sequence is TGCAGTGCTAGCGGGACGAGCTCCTACGAGCAGTACTTC. Amino acid sequence: CSASGTSSYEQYF.

The chain uses TRBV20-1 and TRBJ2-3, with 9 bases fitting TRBD1. V shed 3 bases, J shed 2 bases, and the junction held 3 bases outside the gene matches. This CDR3 spans 14 amino acids. CDR1 is DFQATT, CDR2 SNEGSKA, per germline (reference sequence). CDR3 residues: CSARDRGDTDTQYF. Here the CDR3 DNA reads TGCAGTGCTAGGGACAGGGGCGACACAGATACGCAGTATTTT.

This clonotype was seen only a few times. V and J are TRBV6-1 and TRBJ1-1, with TRBD1 matching 10 bases. The CDR3 contains 15 residues. V lost 5 bases, J lost 4 bases, and 7 bases stayed unmatched. Germline V lookup: CDR1 MNHNS, CDR2 SASEGT. DNA of the CDR3: TGTGCCAGCAGTAGAACCGGGACAGGGGTCACTGAAGCTTTCTTT. This translates into CASSRTGTGVTEAFF.

The chain is built from TRBV6-5 and TRBJ2-6; D is ambiguous. This CDR3 region has 15 residues. From germline, CDR1 is MNHEY and CDR2 SVGAGI. V gave up 2 bases and J gave up 1 base, with 6 bases separating them. CDR3 in DNA: TGTGCCAGCAGTTACCTCGAGTCTGGGGCCAACGTCCTGACTTTC. Translated: CASSYLESGANVLTF.

This clonotype came up a few times. The chain uses TRBV6-1 and TRBJ1-6, with D unclear. CDR1 is MNHNS, CDR2 SASEGT, per germline. V was shortened by 1 base and J by 8 bases, with 12 bases between the two germline ends. This CDR3 is 15 amino acids long. This CDR3 reads CASSEDRVIHSPLHF. In DNA form, the CDR3 reads TGTGCCAGCAGTGAAGATCGGGTGATCCATTCACCCCTCCACTTT.

This clonotype has just one count. The CDR3 bases are TGTGCCAGCAGCCGGATCCGGAACACTGAAGCTTTCTTT. It is translated as CASSRIRNTEAFF. V and J are TRBV11-2 and TRBJ1-1, with D uncertain. The CDR3 consists of 13 residues. CDR1 and CDR2 (germline): SGHAT, FQNNGV. Deletions cut 5 bases from V and 1 base from J, with 8 bases between. The entire variable domain, with the rest obtained from reference TRBV11-2 and TRBJ1-1, is as follows: EAGVAQSPRYKIIEKRQSVAFWCNPISGHATLYWYQQILGQGPKLLIQFQNNGVVDDSQLPKDRFSAERLKGVDSTLKIQPAKLEDSAVYLCASSRIRNTEAFFGQGTRLTVV.

The chain employs TRBV5-1 and TRBJ1-4; possible D gene TRBD1, 5 bases. V was shortened by 4 bases and J by 5 bases, with 15 bases between the two germline ends. This CDR3 has 15 residues. Germline V CDR1 and CDR2: SGHRS, YFSETQ. The CDR3 coding sequence is TGCGCCAGCAGCAGGCAAGGACAAGAAAATGAAAAACTGTTTTTT. The encoded protein is CASSRQGQENEKLFF.

V is TRBV29-1 and J is TRBJ2-7, with D possibly matching TRBD1 (6 bases). This CDR3 region has 13 residues. In germline, CDR1 is SQVTM, CDR2 ANQGSEA. V gave up 2 bases and J gave up 4 bases, with 12 bases separating them. The CDR3 loop is CSVERDNTYEQYF. CDR3 DNA: TGCAGCGTTGAACGGGACAACACTTACGAGCAGTACTTC.

The chain uses TRBV28 and TRBJ2-1; 9 nucleotides align to TRBD1. The germline V gene has CDR1 MDHEN and CDR2 SYDVKM. The V and J ends lost 6 bases and 6 bases, in that order; junction bases with no gene match: 9. The CDR3 totals 15 residues. As DNA, the CDR3 is TGTGCCAGCAGACCCCGCGGACAGGGGTCCAATGAGCAGTTCTTC. This translates into CASRPRGQGSNEQFF.

V is TRBV27 and J is TRBJ2-7, with D perhaps TRBD1 or TRBD2 (6 bases each). CDR1 and CDR2 from the germline V gene are MNHEY and SMNVEV (reference sequence). Trimming removed 10 bases at V and 9 bases at J, with 13 bases between. The CDR3 runs to 10 residues. CDR3 sequence reads: CATTGGGQYF. The CDR3 region has the DNA TGTGCCACCACCGGGGGCGGGCAGTACTTC.

The table lists this clonotype with a few counts. J is TRBJ2-3 and V is TRBV20-1; tentative D call: TRBD1 (5 bases). CDR1 and CDR2 (germline): DFQATT, SNEGSKA (reference sequence). The CDR3 runs to 13 residues. The DNA of the CDR3 is TGCAGAAAAGGGGCGGCCCATCCAGATACGCAGTATTTT. As protein: CRKGAAHPDTQYF.

The rearrangement links TRBV2 to TRBJ2-3; D is unclear. The germline V and J ends were trimmed by 8 bases and 8 bases, with 5 bases remaining between them. Germline V gene data show CDR1 as SNHLY and CDR2 as FYNNEI. There are 9 residues in the CDR3. CDR3 residues: CASSSTQYF. CDR3 bases: TGTGCCAGCTCCTCTACGCAGTATTTT.

The rearrangement links TRBV27 to TRBJ2-5, with 8 bases that match TRBD1. This CDR3 region has 13 residues. V trimming: 5 bases; J trimming: 5 bases; junction bases outside the gene matches: 4. Germline CDR1 and CDR2: MNHEY and SMNVEV (reference sequence). CDR3: CASSRQGRETQYF. Here the CDR3 DNA reads TGTGCCAGCAGTCGACAGGGGCGGGAGACCCAGTACTTC.

J is TRBJ2-3 and V is TRBV20-1; D perhaps matches TRBD2 (5 bases). CDR1 is DFQATT, CDR2 SNEGSKA, per germline (reference sequence). The CDR3 runs 14 residues. V gave up 1 base and J gave up 1 base, with 9 bases separating them. The CDR3 reads CSARVVGGTDTQYF. The CDR3 DNA reads TGCAGTGCTAGAGTGGTCGGGGGCACAGATACGCAGTATTTT.

This clonotype was picked up a small number of times. The chain employs TRBV20-1 and TRBJ2-1; 9 nucleotides line up with TRBD2. Germline assignment: CDR1 DFQATT and CDR2 SNEGSKA (reference sequence). V gave up 1 base and J gave up 6 bases; unmatched junction bases: 10. This CDR3 has 16 residues. CDR3 DNA sequence: TGCAGTGCTAGAGGGGGAGGCGGGAGGGCCCCCAATGAGCAGTTCTTC. Translating gives CSARGGGGRAPNEQFF.

The gene calls are TRBV6-5 and TRBJ1-1; D not certain. Germline V lookup: CDR1 MNHEY, CDR2 SVGAGI. There are 14 residues in the CDR3. Trimming stripped 2 bases from V and 1 base from J, with 8 bases between. The CDR3 protein is CASSYLRGNTEAFF. CDR3 coding DNA: TGTGCCAGCAGTTACCTTCGGGGGAACACTGAAGCTTTCTTT.

CDR3 coding DNA: TGTGCCAGCAGCCCTCCCGGGGGAGATCAAGAGACCCAGTACTTC. Protein product: CASSPPGGDQETQYF. This chain uses TRBV28 with TRBJ2-5; D is possibly TRBD2 (6 bases). The CDR3 is 15 residues long. CDR1 MDHEN and CDR2 SYDVKM come from the germline V gene. Deletions cut 6 bases from V and 2 bases from J, with 16 bases between.

The V gene is TRBV15, the J gene TRBJ2-3; D is unresolved. V lost 4 bases, J lost 8 bases, and 13 bases lay in between. The CDR3 is 13 amino acids. Germline assignment: CDR1 LNHNV and CDR2 YYDKDF (reference sequence). As DNA, the CDR3 is TGTGCCACCAGCAAGATGAGTGGTGTTACGCAGTATTTT. This codes for CATSKMSGVTQYF.

This clonotype was recorded at least ten times. This chain links TRBV7-8 with TRBJ2-2; D possibly matches TRBD1 or TRBD2 (7 bases each). The V end was cut by 2 bases, the J end by 11 bases, with 15 bases between. This CDR3 region has 14 residues. The V gene's germline CDR1 is SGHVS and CDR2 FQNEAQ. This CDR3 is CASSLRQGGPELFF. The DNA of the CDR3 is TGTGCCAGCAGCTTACGTCAGGGGGGGCCTGAGCTGTTTTTT.

This clonotype turned up a few times. The chain employs TRBV6-2 or TRBV6-3 and TRBJ2-1; the match to TRBD2 covers 9 bases. CDR3 size: 18 residues. V lost 3 bases, J lost 7 bases, and 16 bases stayed unmatched. CDR1 and CDR2 from the germline V gene are MNHEY and SVGEGT. Written as DNA, the CDR3 is TGTGCCAGCAGTTATTTTTTGGGAGATAGCGGGAGACGTAATGAGCAGTTCTTC. Amino acid sequence: CASSYFLGDSGRRNEQFF.

The chain employs TRBV29-1 and TRBJ2-3; D call uncertain. The CDR3 runs to 13 residues. Per the germline V gene, CDR1 is SQVTM and CDR2 is ANQGSEA. Trimming took off 5 bases at V and 2 bases at J, with 11 bases between the two ends. CDR3 loop: CSVLSDYTDTQYF. The CDR3 nucleotides are TGCAGCGTTCTCTCGGATTACACAGATACGCAGTATTTT.

This clonotype was detected ten times or more. The chain recombines TRBV29-1 with TRBJ2-1; possible D gene TRBD1, 5 bases. Trimming left V 5 bases short and J 7 bases short, with 15 bases between. Germline V gene lookup returns CDR1 SQVTM and CDR2 ANQGSEA. The CDR3 spans 13 residues. CDR3 in amino acids: CSVQQGIWNEQFF. For the CDR3, the DNA is TGCAGCGTTCAGCAGGGTATATGGAATGAGCAGTTCTTC.

This clonotype was seen only a few times. The chain employs TRBV6-1 and TRBJ2-7, with a weak D call TRBD1 (6 bases). There are 13 residues in the CDR3. V was pared by 6 bases and J by 2 bases, with 11 bases between. Germline assignment: CDR1 MNHNS and CDR2 SASEGT. The CDR3 region has the DNA TGTGCCAGCAGACAGGGTCCGACCTACGAGCAGTACTTC. Its translation: CASRQGPTYEQYF.

This clonotype was counted between two and nine times. The chain couples TRBV20-1 to TRBJ1-5, with 10 nucleotides matching TRBD1. Trimming removed 4 bases from V and 6 bases from J; junction bases left unmatched: 3. Germline V CDR1 and CDR2: DFQATT, SNEGSKA (reference sequence). The CDR3 has 13 residues. Written as DNA, the CDR3 is TGCAGTGCTACAGACAGGGGGCTTCAGCCCCAGCATTTT. Translation: CSATDRGLQPQHF.

CDR3 nucleotides: TGCGCCAGCAGCCACAGCAGAGGACAGGGTTTTAATGAAGCTTTCTTT. Translated, it gives CASSHSRGQGFNEAFF. This rearrangement joins TRBV4-3 to TRBJ1-1; 8 bases match TRBD1. There are 16 residues in the CDR3. Germline V gene data show CDR1 as LGHNA and CDR2 as YSLEER. The junction had 13 bases not matched to a gene; V was cut back by 3 bases and J by 7 bases.

This clonotype was detected only a few times. J is TRBJ2-1 and V is TRBV20-1; 8 nucleotides line up with TRBD2. This CDR3 spans 16 amino acids. Unmatched junction bases numbered 6, after V lost 1 base and J lost 1 base. Germline V gene data show CDR1 as DFQATT and CDR2 as SNEGSKA (reference sequence). The DNA of the CDR3 is TGCAGTGCTAGAGGACGTTTAGCGGGGTCCTACAATGAGCAGTTCTTC. Its translation is CSARGRLAGSYNEQFF.